This TCR beta chain is drawn from a study of identifying expanded T cells in peripheral blood. Findings and caveats of the study: Roughly two-week clone count variance significantly increased as total template count grew. Over approximately two and four weeks, about 16.4 and 19 clones changed, versus around 1.3 between replicates.

Only a few counts were recorded for this clone. As yet, its antigen is unknown. Collection occurred without any documented infections or immune events in donors. The CDR3 is 15 amino acids. V lost 2 bases, J lost 0 bases, and 8 bases lay in between. From germline, CDR1 is SGHAT and CDR2 FQNNGV. Repertoires were generated with immunoSEQ multiplex PCR, while TCRdb's copy carries only in-frame clones and drops some. The table shows around 120,000 clones, with around 89% occurring only once. The clonotype originates from a person aged 18 to 75 in good health. Input material: blood. The genes are TRBV11-2 and TRBJ1-3, with no clear D. CDR3 in DNA: TGTGCCAGCAGCTTATGGATCGGCTCTGGAAACACCATATATTTT. Translation: CASSLWIGSGNTIYF.